A selection of T cell receptor beta chains follows, all from one sample in a study of identifying expanded T cells in peripheral blood. TCRdb's copy holds only in-frame clones and misses some; the assay was immunoSEQ multiplex PCR. The sample shows 83,000 or so clones, around nine tenths of them seen only once. The sample consisted of blood. Receptor source: a person aged 18 to 75 in good health. CDR3s include the opening cysteine and the closing phenylalanine or tryptophan. D genes are given only for firm matches. The size entry is marked missing in some rows and otherwise reads once, few, many or a size class.

j_call: TRBJ1-5
v_call: TRBV30
d_call: TRBD1
clone_size: NA
cdr3_aa: CAWSEGTGNSNQPQHF
cdr3_nt: TGTGCCTGGAGTGAGGGGACAGGTAATAGCAATCAGCCCCAGCATTTT

j_call: TRBJ2-3
v_call: TRBV27
d_call: NA
clone_size: NA
cdr3_aa: CASSPSIASTDTQYF
cdr3_nt: TGTGCCAGCAGTCCAAGTATAGCTAGCACAGATACGCAGTATTTT

j_call: TRBJ2-5
v_call: TRBV29-1
d_call: TRBD1
clone_size: NA
cdr3_aa: CSVRGQGDQETQYF
cdr3_nt: TGCAGCGTCAGGGGACAGGGAGACCAAGAGACCCAGTACTTC

j_call: TRBJ2-5
v_call: TRBV5-4
d_call: NA
clone_size: NA
cdr3_aa: CASSATGTRETQYF
cdr3_nt: TGTGCCAGCAGCGCAACCGGGACCCGAGAGACCCAGTACTTC

j_call: TRBJ2-2
v_call: TRBV5-1
d_call: TRBD1
clone_size: NA
cdr3_aa: CASSLMTGRNTGELFF
cdr3_nt: TGCGCCAGCAGCTTGATGACAGGGCGGAACACCGGGGAGCTGTTTTTT

j_call: TRBJ1-1
v_call: TRBV7-8
d_call: NA
clone_size: NA
cdr3_aa: CASSPNTAMNTEAFF
cdr3_nt: TGTGCCAGCAGTCCTAACACAGCCATGAACACTGAAGCTTTCTTT

j_call: TRBJ2-7
v_call: TRBV11-1
d_call: NA
clone_size: NA
cdr3_aa: CASSLFGGPSYEQYF
cdr3_nt: TGTGCCAGCAGCTTATTCGGGGGCCCCTCCTACGAGCAGTACTTC

j_call: TRBJ2-5
v_call: TRBV19
d_call: TRBD2
clone_size: NA
cdr3_aa: CASSPTASGQETQYF
cdr3_nt: TGTGCCAGTAGTCCTACGGCTAGCGGCCAAGAGACCCAGTACTTC

j_call: TRBJ2-7
v_call: TRBV6-1
d_call: TRBD2
clone_size: NA
cdr3_aa: CASSELVSGGAVVYEQYF
cdr3_nt: TGTGCCAGCAGTGAATTAGTTAGCGGGGGGGCTGTAGTCTACGAGCAGTACTTC

j_call: TRBJ1-2
v_call: TRBV6-5
d_call: NA
clone_size: once
cdr3_aa: CASSSTVVDGYTF
cdr3_nt: TGTGCCAGCAGTTCCACCGTCGTCGATGGCTACACCTTC

j_call: TRBJ1-2
v_call: TRBV5-1
d_call: NA
clone_size: NA
cdr3_aa: CASSSHPDSYDGYTF
cdr3_nt: TGCGCCAGCAGCTCCCATCCGGACAGTTACGACGGCTACACCTTC

j_call: TRBJ2-5
v_call: TRBV29-1
d_call: NA
clone_size: NA
cdr3_aa: CSVEKETQYF
cdr3_nt: TGCAGCGTTGAAAAGGAGACCCAGTACTTC

j_call: TRBJ2-5
v_call: TRBV19
d_call: TRBD1
clone_size: NA
cdr3_aa: CASSIRQGLKTQYF
cdr3_nt: TGTGCCAGTAGTATAAGACAGGGGCTTAAGACCCAGTACTTC

j_call: TRBJ2-3
v_call: TRBV7-3
d_call: NA
clone_size: few
cdr3_aa: CASSAGGVLTDTQYF
cdr3_nt: TGTGCCAGCAGTGCCGGCGGGGTGCTCACAGATACGCAGTATTTT

j_call: TRBJ2-1
v_call: TRBV15
d_call: NA
clone_size: once
cdr3_aa: CATMFFGGGGNEQFF
cdr3_nt: TGTGCCACGATGTTTTTCGGGGGAGGTGGGAATGAGCAGTTCTTC

j_call: TRBJ2-7
v_call: TRBV5-1
d_call: TRBD1
clone_size: NA
cdr3_aa: CASSVGQTSYEQYF
cdr3_nt: TGCGCCAGCAGCGTGGGACAGACCTCCTACGAGCAGTACTTC

j_call: TRBJ2-7
v_call: TRBV5-1
d_call: TRBD2
clone_size: NA
cdr3_aa: CASSLELRTSGSHYWSYEQYF
cdr3_nt: TGCGCCAGCAGCTTGGAGCTCAGAACTAGCGGGAGTCATTATTGGTCCTACGAGCAGTACTTC

j_call: TRBJ1-2
v_call: TRBV2
d_call: NA
clone_size: NA
cdr3_aa: CASSRPYPSYGYTF
cdr3_nt: TGTGCCAGCAGCCGGCCCTATCCGTCTTATGGCTACACCTTC

j_call: TRBJ2-7
v_call: TRBV9
d_call: NA
clone_size: NA
cdr3_aa: CASSVEVEGGMEYF
cdr3_nt: TGTGCCAGCAGCGTAGAAGTTGAGGGTGGGATGGAGTACTTC

j_call: TRBJ1-6
v_call: TRBV6-6
d_call: NA
clone_size: NA
cdr3_aa: CASSSYNSPLHF
cdr3_nt: TGTGCCAGCAGTTCCTATAATTCACCCCTCCACTTT

j_call: TRBJ1-1
v_call: TRBV6-4
d_call: NA
clone_size: NA
cdr3_aa: CASSADPDVAEAFF
cdr3_nt: TGTGCCAGCAGCGCCGACCCGGACGTCGCTGAAGCTTTCTTT

j_call: TRBJ2-7
v_call: TRBV10-3
d_call: TRBD1
clone_size: NA
cdr3_aa: CAIRGTGGGYEQYF
cdr3_nt: TGTGCCATCAGGGGGACAGGGGGTGGGTACGAGCAGTACTTC

j_call: TRBJ2-5
v_call: TRBV7-3
d_call: NA
clone_size: few
cdr3_aa: CASSPTTSEETQYF
cdr3_nt: TGTGCCAGCAGCCCGACTACTAGTGAGGAGACCCAGTACTTC

j_call: TRBJ2-1
v_call: TRBV6-5
d_call: TRBD2
clone_size: once
cdr3_aa: CASSDSLAGANEQFF
cdr3_nt: TGTGCCAGCAGTGACTCACTAGCGGGAGCCAATGAGCAGTTCTTC

j_call: TRBJ2-7
v_call: TRBV29-1
d_call: TRBD1
clone_size: NA
cdr3_aa: CSVDYRGLWFPVCEQYF
cdr3_nt: TGCAGCGTCGATTACAGGGGCCTTTGGTTTCCTGTCTGCGAGCAGTACTTC